These 16 T cell receptor beta chains originate from one sample sequenced in a study of spatial heterogeneity in lung cancer. Whole-study results and caveats: Counts of expanded intratumoral alpha and beta TCRs tracked tumor mutation counts.

No cognate antigen is known for these TCRs. Time point specified: sample taken at primary tumor resection. TCRdb analysed the 5' RACE reads with MiXCR anew, one entry per CDR3 protein. The sample lists 20,000 to 30,000 distinct CDR3 sequences, under 9.5% seen once, with roughly 8.2% in the top ten. The sample consisted of lung tumor tissue, taken at surgery. These TCRs come from a male donor with early-stage non-small cell lung cancer.

This chain connects TRBV20-1 to TRBJ1-2; D gene unclear. The CDR3 is 13 amino acids. The germline V gene has CDR1 DFQATT and CDR2 SNEGSKA (reference sequence). Trimming pared 0 bases from V and 9 bases from J, leaving 14 bases between. The DNA for the CDR3 is TGCAGTGCTAGAGATCGGAACACGGTTAGCTACACCTTC. This translates into CSARDRNTVSYTF.

This clonotype has at least ten counts. The chain has TRBV28 and TRBJ2-5; 13 bases agree with TRBD2. CDR1 and CDR2 (germline): MDHEN, SYDVKM. The CDR3 loop spans 16 amino acids. V was pared by 1 base and J by 5 bases, with 4 bases of the junction left unmatched. The CDR3 DNA reads as TGTGCCAGCAGTTTATTACGGACTAGCGGGAGCGAGACCCAGTACTTC. The encoded protein is CASSLLRTSGSETQYF. Together with reference TRBV28 and TRBJ2-5, the CDR3 gives the full variable domain: DVKVTQSSRYLVKRTGEKVFLECVQDMDHENMFWYRQDPGLGLRLIYFSYDVKMKEKGDIPEGYSVSREKKERFSLILESASTNQTSMYLCASSLLRTSGSETQYFGPGTRLLVL.

This clonotype was seen ten or more times. This chain joins TRBV28 and TRBJ2-1; D may be TRBD1 (6 bases). The CDR3 loop spans 14 amino acids. V was trimmed by 8 bases and J by 1 base, leaving 12 bases between them. The germline CDR1 and CDR2 sequences are MDHEN and SYDVKM. In DNA form, the CDR3 reads TGTGCCAGCCTAGGACAGCAATCCTACAATGAGCAGTTCTTC. This gives the protein CASLGQQSYNEQFF.

As concerns this clonotype: This may be a read error, as it is one base from a much larger clone. The gene calls are TRBV19 and TRBJ1-2; possibly TRBD1 for D (5 bases). Germline CDR1 LNHDA, CDR2 SQIVND (reference sequence). The CDR3 loop spans 15 amino acids. CDR3 DNA sequence: TGTGCCAGTACCCCGGGGCAGTTCCTCAACTTTGGCTACACCTTC. It codes for CASTPGQFLNFGYTF.

This clonotype has just a few counts. The chain couples TRBV12-3 or TRBV12-4 to TRBJ2-2, with D perhaps being TRBD1 or TRBD2 (5 bases each). The ends were cut back, 6 bases at V and 4 bases at J, with 12 bases in the middle. CDR3 length: 14 amino acids. CDR3 bases: TGTGCCAGCAGCCCCTATGGGGGCACCGGGGAGCTGTTTTTT. Amino acids: CASSPYGGTGELFF.

This clonotype was recorded many times. The gene calls are TRBV12-3 or TRBV12-4 and TRBJ2-7; 9 nucleotides line up with TRBD1. The V and J ends lost 7 bases and 4 bases, in that order; junction bases with no gene match: 2. CDR3 length: 12 residues. CDR3 loop: CASTGQGYEQYF. Written as DNA, the CDR3 is TGTGCCAGCACCGGACAGGGGTACGAGCAGTACTTC.

The chain recombines TRBV12-3 or TRBV12-4 with TRBJ1-1; D unclear. There are 13 residues in the CDR3. The V end lost 3 bases, the J end lost 1 base, and 6 bases lay between the germline ends. The CDR3 here is CASSLAGNTEAFF. The CDR3 DNA follows: TGTGCCAGCAGTTTGGCAGGGAACACTGAAGCTTTCTTT.

This clonotype occurred a few times. This sequence joins TRBV29-1 and TRBJ2-7, with 9 nucleotides matching TRBD2. This CDR3 has 18 residues. The germline CDR1 and CDR2 sequences are SQVTM and ANQGSEA. V lost 7 bases to trimming and J lost 3 bases; unmatched junction nucleotides: 22. The CDR3 spells CSAYAPSGMSGHYYEQYF. The CDR3 bases are TGCAGCGCCTACGCCCCTAGCGGGATGTCTGGCCACTACTACGAGCAGTACTTC.

This clonotype was counted at least ten times. The gene calls are TRBV27 and TRBJ2-1, with TRBD2 identical over 8 bases. The V and J ends lost 5 bases and 4 bases, in that order; junction bases with no gene match: 7. The germline V gene has CDR1 MNHEY and CDR2 SMNVEV (reference sequence). The CDR3 consists of 15 residues. CDR3 residues: CASSARTSIYNEQFF. The CDR3, as DNA: TGTGCCAGCAGTGCCCGGACTAGCATTTACAATGAGCAGTTCTTC.

This clonotype was counted a few times. V is TRBV2 and J is TRBJ2-4; TRBD1 aligns across 11 bases. This CDR3 region has 14 residues. Germline-derived CDR1 and CDR2 are SNHLY and FYNNEI. J lost 10 bases, V lost 3 bases, and 5 bases had no gene match. DNA of the CDR3: TGTGCCAGCAGTGATGGGACAGGGGGTGCGATTCAGTACTTC. It is translated as CASSDGTGGAIQYF.

This clonotype was detected ten times or more. The chain uses TRBV20-1 and TRBJ1-4, with TRBD1 matching 9 bases. This CDR3 is built from 15 residues. Losses at the gene ends were 3 bases for V and 7 bases for J; bases not matched to a gene: 9. CDR1 is DFQATT, CDR2 SNEGSKA, per germline (reference sequence). The CDR3 nucleotides are TGCAGTGCTAGGAGAACAGGGGGCGCGGGTGAAAAACTGTTTTTT. Translating it yields CSARRTGGAGEKLFF.

This rearrangement joins TRBV6-5 to TRBJ1-6, with 7 bases matching TRBD1. The V and J ends lost 6 bases and 5 bases, in that order; junction bases with no gene match: 7. This CDR3 is 15 amino acids long. Germline CDR1 and CDR2: MNHEY and SVGAGI. CDR3 in amino acids: CASSRQGRNNSPLHF. CDR3 nucleotide sequence: TGTGCCAGCAGCCGACAGGGCCGAAATAATTCACCCCTCCACTTT.

This clonotype was seen a few times. The CDR3 spells CASSRGMPYGYTF. DNA of the CDR3: TGTGCCAGCAGCCGGGGGATGCCCTATGGCTACACCTTC. The chain combines TRBV28 with TRBJ1-2, with a weak D call TRBD1 (5 bases). The CDR3 runs to 13 residues. CDR1 and CDR2 from the germline V gene are MDHEN and SYDVKM. V lost 6 bases, J lost 4 bases, and 12 bases lay in between.

By share, this clonotype counts as medium-sized. The V gene is TRBV27, the J gene TRBJ2-1; TRBD2 agrees at 11 bases. The V gene end was trimmed by 2 bases and the J gene end by 9 bases; junction bases not matched to a gene: 6. CDR1 MNHEY and CDR2 SMNVEV come from the germline V gene (reference sequence). This CDR3 comprises 15 residues. The CDR3 region has the DNA TGTGCCAGCAGTTTAGAGGCTAGCGGGAGGAGTGAGCAGTTCTTC. It is translated as CASSLEASGRSEQFF.

This clonotype was counted only a few times. The chain recombines TRBV12-3 or TRBV12-4 with TRBJ1-2; a weak D match, TRBD1 (6 bases). V shed 6 bases and J shed 1 base, with 15 bases lying between them. The CDR3 totals 15 residues. CDR3 in amino acids: CASRKQGVYNYGYTF. The CDR3 nucleotides are TGTGCCAGCAGGAAACAGGGTGTTTATAACTATGGCTACACCTTC.

This clonotype appeared many times. The chain combines TRBV28 with TRBJ1-1; TRBD1 might be the D (6 bases). V lost 8 bases and J lost 5, with 21 bases in between. Germline CDR1 reads MDHEN; CDR2 reads SYDVKM. CDR3 size: 15 residues. The CDR3 reads CASGSQGAGVTEAFF. The CDR3 bases are TGTGCCAGCGGCTCACAGGGAGCGGGAGTGACTGAAGCTTTCTTT.